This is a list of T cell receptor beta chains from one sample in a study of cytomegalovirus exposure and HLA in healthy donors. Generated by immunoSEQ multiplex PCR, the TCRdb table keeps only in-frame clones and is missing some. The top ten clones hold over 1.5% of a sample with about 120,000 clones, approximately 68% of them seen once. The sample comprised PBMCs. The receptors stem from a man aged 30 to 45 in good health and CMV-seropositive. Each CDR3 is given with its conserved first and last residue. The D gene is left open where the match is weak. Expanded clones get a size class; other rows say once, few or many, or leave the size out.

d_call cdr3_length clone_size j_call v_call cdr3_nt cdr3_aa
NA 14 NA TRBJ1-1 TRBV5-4 TGTGCCAGCAGCTTGGCGAGGTCGGGCACTGAAGCTTTCTTT CASSLARSGTEAFF
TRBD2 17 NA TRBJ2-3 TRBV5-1 TGCGCCAGCAGCTTGGAGGGGAGCGGGAGGGCCACAGATACGCAGTATTTT CASSLEGSGRATDTQYF
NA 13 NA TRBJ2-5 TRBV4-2 TGTGCCAGCAGCCAAATCGGGGGTGAGACCCAGTACTTC CASSQIGGETQYF
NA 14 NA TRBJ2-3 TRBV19 TGTGCCAGTACGGCGGGATGGAGCACAGATACGCAGTATTTT CASTAGWSTDTQYF
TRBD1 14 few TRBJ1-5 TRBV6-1 TGTGCCAGCAGCAACCTGAAACAGGGGGGGCCCCAGCATTTT CASSNLKQGGPQHF
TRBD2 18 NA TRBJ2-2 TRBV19 TGTGCCAGTAGTATACGTGTCCTAGCGGGAGAGGTCGAAGGGGAGCTGTTTTTT CASSIRVLAGEVEGELFF
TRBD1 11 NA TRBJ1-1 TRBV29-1 TGCAGCGTTAGGACAGGGGGCAGAGCTTTCTTT CSVRTGGRAFF
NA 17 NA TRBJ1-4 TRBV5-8 TGTGCCAGCAGCTACTACCTCGGGACATCCCCGGGCGAAAAACTGTTTTTT CASSYYLGTSPGEKLFF
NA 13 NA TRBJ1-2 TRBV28 TGTGCCAGCAGAACTCTAAATAACTATGGCTACACCTTC CASRTLNNYGYTF
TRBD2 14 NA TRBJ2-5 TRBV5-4 TGTGCCAGCAGCTCGAGACTAGCGTCGGAGACCCAGTACTTC CASSSRLASETQYF
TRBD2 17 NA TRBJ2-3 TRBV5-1 TGCGCCAGCAGCTTGAGGCGGGAGGCCTTCAGCACAGATACGCAGTATTTT CASSLRREAFSTDTQYF
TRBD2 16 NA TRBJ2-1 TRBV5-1 TGCGCCAGCAGCCTAGGACCTAGCGGGAGGCGAAATGAGCAGTTCTTC CASSLGPSGRRNEQFF
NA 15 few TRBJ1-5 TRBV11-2 TGTGCCAGCAGCTTAAATATCGGCGGGGGGGTGCCCCAGCATTTT CASSLNIGGGVPQHF
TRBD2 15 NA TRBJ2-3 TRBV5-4 TGTGCCAGCAGCGGGACTAGCGGACCCACAGATACGCAGTATTTT CASSGTSGPTDTQYF
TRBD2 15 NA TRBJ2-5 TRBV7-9 TGTTCCAGCAGCCTCCGTCGCGGGAGCGGAGAGACCCAGTACTTC CSSSLRRGSGETQYF
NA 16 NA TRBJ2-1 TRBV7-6 TGTGCCAGCAGTAAACAGGTGGCCATGCAGGACAATGAGCAGTTCTTC CASSKQVAMQDNEQFF
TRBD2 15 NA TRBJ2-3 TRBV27 TGTGCCAGCAGTTGGGGACTAGCGGAGACAGATACGCAGTATTTT CASSWGLAETDTQYF
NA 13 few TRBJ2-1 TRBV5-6 TGTGCCAGCAGCCCAGGTCGATACAATGAGCAGTTCTTC CASSPGRYNEQFF
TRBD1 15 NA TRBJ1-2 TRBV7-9 TGTGCCAGCAGCTCAACTGGACAGGGGGGCTATGGCTACACCTTC CASSSTGQGGYGYTF
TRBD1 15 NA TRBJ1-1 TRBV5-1 TGCGCCAGCAGCCCCGACAGGGAACGGAACACTGAAGCTTTCTTT CASSPDRERNTEAFF
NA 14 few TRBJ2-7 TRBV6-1 TGTGCCAGCAGTGATTGGCAGGGAATCCACGAGCAGTACTTC CASSDWQGIHEQYF
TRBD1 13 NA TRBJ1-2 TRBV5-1 TGCGCCAGCAGCTTGGGGACAGGGAATGGCTACACCTTC CASSLGTGNGYTF
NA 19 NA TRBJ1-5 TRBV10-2 TGCGCCAGCAGCCCATTGACTAGACACGGGGTATATAGCAATCAGCCCCAGCATTTT CASSPLTRHGVYSNQPQHF
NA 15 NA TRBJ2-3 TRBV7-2 TGTGCCAGCAGCAAGGAGTTCTCACTAGCAGATACGCAGTATTTT CASSKEFSLADTQYF
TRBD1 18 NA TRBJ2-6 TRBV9 TGTGCCAGCAGCCCCATACGGGACAGGGGGCCTGGGGCCAACGTCCTGACTTTC CASSPIRDRGPGANVLTF
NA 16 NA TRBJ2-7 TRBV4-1 TGCGCCAGCAGCCAAGTCGGCGGCCACGGGGCCTACGAGCAGTACTTC CASSQVGGHGAYEQYF
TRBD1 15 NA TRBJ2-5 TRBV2 TGTGCCAGTAGTGGGGACAGTGGGTCGTGGGAGACCCAGTACTTC CASSGDSGSWETQYF
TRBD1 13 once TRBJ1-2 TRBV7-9 TGTGCCAGCAGCTGGGGACAGGGCTATGGCTACACCTTC CASSWGQGYGYTF
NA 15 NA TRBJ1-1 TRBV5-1 TGCGCCAGCAGCTTCGCAGGGAAAGGAGACACTGAAGCTTTCTTT CASSFAGKGDTEAFF
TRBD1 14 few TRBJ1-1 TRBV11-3 TGTGCCAGCAGCTTGACTAGGGGGCAAGGTGAAGCTTTCTTT CASSLTRGQGEAFF
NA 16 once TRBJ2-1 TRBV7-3 TGTGCCAGCAGCGTCGGGAGGGGGCTCCCTTACAATGAGCAGTTCTTC CASSVGRGLPYNEQFF
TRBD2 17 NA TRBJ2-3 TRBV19 TGTGCCAGTAGTAGAACTGGCGGGAGGGCCCTCATAGATACGCAGTATTTT CASSRTGGRALIDTQYF
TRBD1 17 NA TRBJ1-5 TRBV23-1 TGCGCCAGCAGTCAAAAGGGGACAGCGAAGCCAAATCAGCCCCAGCATTTT CASSQKGTAKPNQPQHF
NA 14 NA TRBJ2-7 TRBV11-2 TGTGCCAGCAGCGATCAGACAGACTCCTACGAGCAGTACTTC CASSDQTDSYEQYF
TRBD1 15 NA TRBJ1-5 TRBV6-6 TGTGCCAGCATAAAGGACAGGGGCTTTGGTCAGCCCCAGCATTTT CASIKDRGFGQPQHF
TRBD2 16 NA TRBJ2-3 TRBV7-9 TGTGCCAGCAGCTTAGATGGGCTAGCGGGAGGTGGCACGCAGTATTTT CASSLDGLAGGGTQYF
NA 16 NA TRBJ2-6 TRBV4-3 TGCGCCAGCAGCCAAGAGCCAGGGTTAGGGGCCAACGTCCTGACTTTC CASSQEPGLGANVLTF
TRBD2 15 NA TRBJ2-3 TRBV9 TGTGCCAGCAGCGGTGCGGGAGGTGCTGCAGATACGCAGTATTTT CASSGAGGAADTQYF
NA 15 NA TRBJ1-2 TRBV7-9 TGTGCCAGCAGCTTAGAATGGACAGAAAACTATGGCTACACCTTC CASSLEWTENYGYTF
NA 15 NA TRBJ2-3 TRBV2 TGTGCCAGCAGACCCGGAGGGGCGGGTGGAAATACGCAGTATTTT CASRPGGAGGNTQYF
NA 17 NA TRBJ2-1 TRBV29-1 TGCAGCGTTCTACCTGGGGGCGGGCCTAGCTCCTACAATGAGCAGTTCTTC CSVLPGGGPSSYNEQFF
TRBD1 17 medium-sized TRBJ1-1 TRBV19 TGTGCCAGTAGCCATAGAGACAGGGGGATGTTGAACACTGAAGCTTTCTTT CASSHRDRGMLNTEAFF
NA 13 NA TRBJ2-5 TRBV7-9 TGTGCCAGCAGCTTACAGGGACTGGAGACCCAGTACTTC CASSLQGLETQYF
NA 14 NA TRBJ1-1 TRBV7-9 TGTGCCAGCAGTCCCGGGGGTGCGAACACTGAAGCTTTCTTT CASSPGGANTEAFF
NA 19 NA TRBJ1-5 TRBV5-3 TGTGCCAGAAGCTTGGGGGGTGGGACTCCTCAGGAGGGCAATCAGCCCCAGCATTTT CARSLGGGTPQEGNQPQHF
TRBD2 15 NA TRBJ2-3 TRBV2 TGTGCCAGCCTGTGGCGGGAGGGCCGAGCAGATACGCAGTATTTT CASLWREGRADTQYF
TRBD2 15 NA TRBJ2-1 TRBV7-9 TGTTCCAGCAGCCGCGGACTAGCGGGATACAATGAGCAGTTCTTC CSSSRGLAGYNEQFF
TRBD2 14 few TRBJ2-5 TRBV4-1 TGCGCCAGCAGCCAAGTGGGACTAGAAGGGACCCAGTACTTC CASSQVGLEGTQYF
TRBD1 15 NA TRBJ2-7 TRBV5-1 TGCGCCAGCAGCTTGGGAGGACAGGGCAACTACGAGCAGTACTTC CASSLGGQGNYEQYF
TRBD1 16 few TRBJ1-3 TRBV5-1 TGCGCCAGCAGCGGAGGACAGGGAATACCTGGAAACACCATATATTTT CASSGGQGIPGNTIYF
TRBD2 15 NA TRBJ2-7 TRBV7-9 TGTGCCAGCAGCTTAGATAGCGGGAGGGCCTTAGGGCAGTACTTC CASSLDSGRALGQYF
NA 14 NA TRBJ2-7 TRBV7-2 TGTGCCAGCAGCTTAAAAGAGGCGTTCTACGAGCAGTACTTC CASSLKEAFYEQYF
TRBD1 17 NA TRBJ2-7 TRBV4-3 TGCGCCAGCAGTAGGGGGCGTGATGGGGGAGAGGTGTACGAGCAGTACTTC CASSRGRDGGEVYEQYF
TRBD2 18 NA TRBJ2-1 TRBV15 TGTGCCACCAGCAGAGTCCCCCTATGGCGGGAGTCGGTCAATGAGCAGTTCTTC CATSRVPLWRESVNEQFF
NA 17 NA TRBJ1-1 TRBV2 TGTGCCAGCAGTGAAATCGTCTGGCGTGAAGGGGCCTTTGAAGCTTTCTTT CASSEIVWREGAFEAFF
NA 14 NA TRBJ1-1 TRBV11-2 TGTGCCAGCAGCTTTCGTTTTTCCCCCACTGAAGCTTTCTTT CASSFRFSPTEAFF
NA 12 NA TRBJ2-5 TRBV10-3 TGTGCCATCAGTGGGGCCCAAGAGACCCAGTACTTC CAISGAQETQYF